A single sample gave rise to the 11 T cell receptor beta chains below, sequenced in a study of CD8 T cells in Susac syndrome (dated by TCRdb to between 2019 and 2020). Receptors were amplified or captured by the immunoSEQ multiplex PCR assay. RNA was extracted using the RNeasy kit, and roughly 0.5 to 1 ug of the RNA was reverse transcribed with random hexamers. TCRdb trimmed public reads at Q25 via fastp, called clones via MiXCR and kept in-frame beta chains. Each record represents a unique CDR3 protein, reported with the most common genes and DNA among its rows. The sample has about 70,000 distinct CDR3 sequences on record, just over 95% of them singletons. The ten top clones hold more than 0.09% of the sample. Sequencing input: CD4+ T cells from PBMCs. The receptor source for this set is a human donor with multiple sclerosis.

The chain links TRBV20-1 to TRBJ1-1, with TRBD1 as a possible D gene (6 bases). Trimming cost V 0 bases and J 0 bases, with 11 bases left between them. CDR3 length: 15 amino acids. Per germline, CDR1 DFQATT and CDR2 SNEGSKA (reference sequence). CDR3 nucleotides: TGCAGTGCTAGAGACCCGGACAGTTTGAACACTGAAGCTTTCTTT. Amino acids: CSARDPDSLNTEAFF.

The genes are TRBV29-1 and TRBJ2-3; D ambiguous. CDR1 is SQVTM, CDR2 ANQGSEA, per germline. This CDR3 has 13 residues. The V end lost 4 bases, the J end lost 4 bases, and 12 bases lay between the germline ends. In DNA, the CDR3 is TGCAGCGTTGGGGGAATTCTGGCAGATACGCAGTATTTT. Translating it yields CSVGGILADTQYF.

V and J are TRBV6-1 and TRBJ2-3; tentatively, D is TRBD1 or TRBD2 (6 bases each). The germline V and J ends were trimmed by 4 bases and 11 bases, with 19 bases remaining between them. Germline CDR1 MNHNS, CDR2 SASEGT. This CDR3 is built from 14 residues. The CDR3 region has the DNA TGTGCCAGCAGTGGATACAGGGCGGGATCTGGGCAGTATTTT. Amino acid sequence: CASSGYRAGSGQYF.

The chain uses TRBV29-1 and TRBJ2-3, with D possibly being TRBD2 (5 bases). Germline lookup yields CDR1 SQVTM and CDR2 ANQGSEA. The ends were cut back, 2 bases at V and 2 bases at J, with 11 bases in the middle. CDR3 length: 14 residues. The CDR3 DNA is TGCAGCGTTGAAAGGAGGTTAAACACAGATACGCAGTATTTT. Translated, it gives CSVERRLNTDTQYF.

The chain combines TRBV4-1 with TRBJ2-7, with D possibly being TRBD2 (5 bases). The CDR3 consists of 16 residues. The V end was cut by 2 bases, the J end by 2 bases, with 16 bases between. Germline V gives CDR1 MGHRA, CDR2 YSYEKL. CDR3 coding DNA: TGCGCCAGCAGCCAACCCCGGGGTAGCGTCGCCTACGAGCAGTACTTC. Protein product: CASSQPRGSVAYEQYF.

This clonotype has more than one count but fewer than ten. The chain has TRBV4-3 and TRBJ2-1; TRBD2 matches at 9 bases. This CDR3 region has 15 residues. CDR1 and CDR2 from the germline V gene are LGHNA and YSLEER. The junction had 7 bases not matched to a gene; V was cut back by 5 bases and J by 5 bases. The CDR3 coding sequence is TGCGCCAGCAGCGTGCGGGGGGGCCTCAACAATGAGCAGTTCTTC. This codes for CASSVRGGLNNEQFF.

This chain uses TRBV27 with TRBJ2-3; 8 bases are shared with TRBD1. Trimming removed 6 bases from V and 3 bases from J; junction bases left unmatched: 2. The CDR3 is 13 residues long. Looked up from germline, CDR1 is MNHEY and CDR2 is SMNVEV (reference sequence). The CDR3 loop is CASRDRATDTQYF. CDR3 nucleotide sequence: TGTGCCAGCAGGGACAGGGCAACAGATACGCAGTATTTT.

The chain carries TRBV6-6 and TRBJ1-2; perhaps TRBD1 as D (6 bases). In germline, CDR1 is MNHNY, CDR2 SVGAGI (reference sequence). V was pared by 7 bases and J by 7 bases, with 16 bases between. The CDR3 consists of 13 residues. CDR3 sequence: CASNNLPTGGYTF. As DNA, the CDR3 is TGTGCCAGCAACAACCTCCCGACAGGTGGCTACACCTTC.

The chain has TRBV23-1 and TRBJ2-7, with D tentatively TRBD1 (5 bases). TRBV23-1 is classed as an ORF, of uncertain function. This CDR3 has 13 amino acids. Trimming stripped 5 bases from V and 5 bases from J, with 13 bases between. This CDR3 reads CASSWVQGHEQYF. CDR3 coding DNA: TGCGCCAGCAGTTGGGTTCAGGGCCACGAGCAGTACTTC.

The chain is built from TRBV29-1 and TRBJ1-1; D call uncertain. The germline CDR1 and CDR2 sequences are SQVTM and ANQGSEA. Between the trimmed V and J ends, which lost 3 bases and 4 bases, there was a span of 12 bases. The CDR3 has 13 residues. The DNA for the CDR3 is TGCAGCGTTGAGAACGGGGAGGGCACTGAAGCTTTCTTT. Amino acid sequence: CSVENGEGTEAFF.

The chain uses TRBV10-2 and TRBJ2-3; the match to TRBD2 covers 10 bases. CDR1 is WSHSY and CDR2 is SAAADI in the germline V gene. This CDR3 is 16 amino acids long. The V and J ends lost 6 bases and 0 bases, in that order; junction bases with no gene match: 6. CDR3 bases: TGCGCCAGCAGCCTCGGGGGACTAGCGAGCACAGATACGCAGTATTTT. This translates into CASSLGGLASTDTQYF.